The present TCR beta chain was sequenced within a study of human T cells and chemical hapten exposure. Study as a whole: Patients' scalps got diphenylcyclopropenone weekly throughout the approximately 23-week study. Variation in per-sample TCR yields came mainly from small pooled library volume differences. Whole-study findings and limits: The study found that DPC sensitization did not change TCRs above 1 in 1000 frequency.

CDR3 length: 13 amino acids. In germline, CDR1 is LNHNV, CDR2 YYDKDF (reference sequence). Between the trimmed V and J ends, which lost 4 bases and 7 bases, there was a span of 11 bases. TCRdb passed the RACE reads through MiXCR, listing each CDR3 protein once. The data hold 180,000 or so distinct CDR3 sequences, with roughly 30% observed a single time. Time point indicated: pre-sensitization, week 0. Treatment given: therapeutic diphenylcyclopropenone sensitization with weekly scalp DPC. About this clonotype itself: As yet, its antigen is unknown.

The V gene is TRBV15, the J gene TRBJ2-1; D unresolved. The material was whole blood, obtained in connection with sensitization to the hapten diphenylcyclopropenone (DPC). This sequence originates from a woman in her twenties or thirties with alopecia areata. Some clones in this sample may be carry-over from other donors' samples. CDR3 protein: CATSMVKWNEQFF. CDR3 coding DNA: TGTGCCACCAGCATGGTGAAGTGGAATGAGCAGTTCTTC.